What follows describes a single T cell receptor beta chain. This record comes from a study of blood T cells in healthy people across ages. A J-beta primer mix and a sample-barcoded 5' primer were used in a second PCR of about 7 to 12 cycles. Each CDR3 protein is one row after TCRdb ran MiXCR on the 5' RACE reads. Among hundreds of thousands of distinct CDR3 sequences listed, approximately 59% were seen once. V was trimmed by 2 bases and J by 11 bases, leaving 8 bases between them. The CDR3 is 11 residues long. This chain links TRBV12-3 or TRBV12-4 with TRBJ2-3; no reliable D call. The clonotype comes from a man aged 55 to 70 in good health. Sequencing was done on a sample of blood. Here the CDR3 reads CASSLSLQQYF. The CDR3 coding sequence is TGTGCCAGCAGTTTAAGTCTGCAGCAGTATTTT.